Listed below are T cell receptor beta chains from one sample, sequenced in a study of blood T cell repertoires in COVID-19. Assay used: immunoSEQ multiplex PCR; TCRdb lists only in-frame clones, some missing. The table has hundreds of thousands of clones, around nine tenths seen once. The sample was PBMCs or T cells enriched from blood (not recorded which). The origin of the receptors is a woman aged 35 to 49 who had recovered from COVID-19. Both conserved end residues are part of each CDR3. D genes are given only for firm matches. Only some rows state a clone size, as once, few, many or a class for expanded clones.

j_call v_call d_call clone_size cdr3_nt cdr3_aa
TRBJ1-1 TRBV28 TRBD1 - TGTGCCAGCAGACTACCTCCCTGGACAGGGGGGTCCCCCCTGAACACTGAAGCTTTCTTT CASRLPPWTGGSPLNTEAFF
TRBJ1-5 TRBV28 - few TGTGCCAGCAGTTTATCCACAGGGCCCGGGGTACCCCAGCATTTT CASSLSTGPGVPQHF
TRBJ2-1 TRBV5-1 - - TGCGCCAGCAGCCCCGGGATCGAGACCACCTACAATGAGCAGTTCTTC CASSPGIETTYNEQFF
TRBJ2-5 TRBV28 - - TGTGCCAGCGGCGGAGGAGAGACCCAGTACTTC CASGGGETQYF
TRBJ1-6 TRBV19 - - TGTGCCAGTAGTACGGGGAAAATTTCACCCCTCCACTTT CASSTGKISPLHF
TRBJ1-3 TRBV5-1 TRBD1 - TGCGCCAGCAGCAGCGGGGACAGGGTTGGAAACACCATATATTTT CASSSGDRVGNTIYF
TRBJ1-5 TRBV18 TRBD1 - TGTGCCAGCTCACCAGCCGGACAGGGGGCAAGCAATCAGCCCCAGCATTTT CASSPAGQGASNQPQHF
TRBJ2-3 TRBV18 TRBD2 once TGTGCCAGCTCACCGGGACTAGCGGGAGCTAAAGATACGCAGTATTTT CASSPGLAGAKDTQYF
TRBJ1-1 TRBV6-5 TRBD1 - TGTGCCAGCAGCAGTGTACAGGGGCCGAACACTGAAGCTTTCTTT CASSSVQGPNTEAFF
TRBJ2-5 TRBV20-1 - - TGCAGTGCTCACCAGGGGACCCAGTACTTC CSAHQGTQYF
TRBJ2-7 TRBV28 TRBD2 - TGTGCCAGCAGTTTGGCGGGAGACAGCTACGAGCAGTACTTC CASSLAGDSYEQYF
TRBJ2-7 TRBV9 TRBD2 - TGTGCCAGCAGCCCTTCCCGTAGCGGGGGATACGAGCAGTACTTC CASSPSRSGGYEQYF
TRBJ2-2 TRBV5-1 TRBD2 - TGCGCCAGCAGTCTCAGCGGGAGGGTCCCCGGGGAGCTGTTTTTT CASSLSGRVPGELFF